Listed below are T cell receptor beta chains from one sample, sequenced in a study of cytomegalovirus exposure and HLA in healthy donors. Clones were sequenced by immunoSEQ multiplex PCR, and TCRdb holds only the in-frame ones, with some missing. The table includes 170,000 or so clones, roughly 83% detected once. Sequencing was carried out using PBMCs. The receptor set was obtained from a boy between 2 and 15 years old in good health and CMV-seronegative. CDR3s include the opening cysteine and the closing phenylalanine or tryptophan. D genes are given only for firm matches. Not all rows give a size; the values are once, few, many and, for expanded clones, a class.

clone size: NA
J gene: TRBJ2-1
V gene: TRBV4-2
D gene: NA
CDR3 DNA: TGTGCCAGCAGCCGAGGACTGAATCCAAGCTCCTACAATGAGCAGTTCTTC
CDR3 protein: CASSRGLNPSSYNEQFF

clone size: NA
J gene: TRBJ2-1
V gene: TRBV7-9
D gene: NA
CDR3 DNA: TGTGCCAGCAGCCTCACAGGGTTGAATGAGCAGTTCTTC
CDR3 protein: CASSLTGLNEQFF

clone size: NA
J gene: TRBJ1-2
V gene: TRBV29-1
D gene: NA
CDR3 DNA: TGCAGCGTTGACAGGGGTGGCTACACCTTC
CDR3 protein: CSVDRGGYTF

clone size: NA
J gene: TRBJ2-5
V gene: TRBV6-1
D gene: NA
CDR3 DNA: TGTGCCAGCAGTGAAGAGTGGCCAGGGGCTGATGAGACCCAGTACTTC
CDR3 protein: CASSEEWPGADETQYF

clone size: NA
J gene: TRBJ2-3
V gene: TRBV13
D gene: NA
CDR3 DNA: TGTGCCAGCGTCTTACGGAGACAGTCAGATACGCAGTATTTT
CDR3 protein: CASVLRRQSDTQYF

clone size: NA
J gene: TRBJ2-1
V gene: TRBV6-5
D gene: NA
CDR3 DNA: TGTGCCAGCAGTTACTCGGTACCGAGCTCCTACAATGAGCAGTTCTTC
CDR3 protein: CASSYSVPSSYNEQFF

clone size: NA
J gene: TRBJ1-5
V gene: TRBV6-1
D gene: TRBD1
CDR3 DNA: TGTGCCAGCAGACCGGACAGGGGTGGTGGTCAGCCCCAGCATTTT
CDR3 protein: CASRPDRGGGQPQHF

clone size: few
J gene: TRBJ1-4
V gene: TRBV10-3
D gene: TRBD1
CDR3 DNA: TGTGCCATCAGTGAGTCGAAGGGACAGGGGGCAAAACTGTTTTTT
CDR3 protein: CAISESKGQGAKLFF

clone size: NA
J gene: TRBJ2-3
V gene: TRBV13
D gene: TRBD2
CDR3 DNA: TGTGCCAGCAGCTTACTTCCAGCGGGGGACCTTATACGAGATACGCAGTATTTT
CDR3 protein: CASSLLPAGDLIRDTQYF

clone size: NA
J gene: TRBJ1-2
V gene: TRBV5-1
D gene: NA
CDR3 DNA: TGCGCCAGCAGCTGGGAGGACGGTCGGTACTATGGCTACACCTTC
CDR3 protein: CASSWEDGRYYGYTF

clone size: NA
J gene: TRBJ2-2
V gene: TRBV7-3
D gene: TRBD2
CDR3 DNA: TGTGCCAGCAGCTTAGGGTTCGGGGGGATGCACACCGGGGAGCTGTTTTTT
CDR3 protein: CASSLGFGGMHTGELFF

clone size: NA
J gene: TRBJ2-1
V gene: TRBV7-9
D gene: NA
CDR3 DNA: TGTGCCAGCAGCCCTCGACTCATCGCCTACAATGAGCAGTTCTTC
CDR3 protein: CASSPRLIAYNEQFF

clone size: once
J gene: TRBJ2-3
V gene: TRBV9
D gene: TRBD2
CDR3 DNA: TGTGCCAGCAGCGGAGCGCCCCCGGAGTGGAGCGGGAGGGGGACAGATACGCAGTATTTT
CDR3 protein: CASSGAPPEWSGRGTDTQYF

clone size: NA
J gene: TRBJ2-3
V gene: TRBV9
D gene: NA
CDR3 DNA: TGTGCCAGCAGCGTAAGTGGAGGGCGGGATACGCAGTATTTT
CDR3 protein: CASSVSGGRDTQYF

clone size: NA
J gene: TRBJ2-1
V gene: TRBV13
D gene: TRBD2
CDR3 DNA: TGTGCCAGCAGCATGGGACTAGCGGGAGCGTATGAGCAGTTCTTC
CDR3 protein: CASSMGLAGAYEQFF

clone size: NA
J gene: TRBJ1-1
V gene: TRBV5-1
D gene: NA
CDR3 DNA: TGCGCCAGCAGTCCCCCTACAGAATCGTACACTGAAGCTTTCTTT
CDR3 protein: CASSPPTESYTEAFF

clone size: NA
J gene: TRBJ2-1
V gene: TRBV10-1
D gene: NA
CDR3 DNA: TGCGCCAGCAGTGAGTCCTTAGGGAGTTCCTACAATGAGCAGTTCTTC
CDR3 protein: CASSESLGSSYNEQFF

clone size: NA
J gene: TRBJ1-5
V gene: TRBV19
D gene: TRBD1
CDR3 DNA: TGTGCCAGCCTTCGGGGACAGGGCTCTCCCCAGCATTTT
CDR3 protein: CASLRGQGSPQHF

clone size: NA
J gene: TRBJ2-1
V gene: TRBV19
D gene: NA
CDR3 DNA: TGTGCCAGTACTCAGACTAGGGCCCTCAATGAGCAGTTCTTC
CDR3 protein: CASTQTRALNEQFF

clone size: NA
J gene: TRBJ2-1
V gene: TRBV5-4
D gene: TRBD2
CDR3 DNA: TGTGCCAGCAGCTTGGTCTCGGGCGGGAGCTCCTACAATGAGCAGTTCTTC
CDR3 protein: CASSLVSGGSSYNEQFF

clone size: once
J gene: TRBJ1-5
V gene: TRBV6-1
D gene: TRBD1
CDR3 DNA: TGTGCCAGCAGTGACCTGACAGGGAGTAATCAGCCCCAGCATTTT
CDR3 protein: CASSDLTGSNQPQHF

clone size: NA
J gene: TRBJ2-7
V gene: TRBV30
D gene: NA
CDR3 DNA: TGTGCCACAACCCCGACAGCGATTAGCTCCTACGAGCAGTACTTC
CDR3 protein: CATTPTAISSYEQYF

clone size: NA
J gene: TRBJ2-3
V gene: TRBV7-3
D gene: NA
CDR3 DNA: TGTGCCAGCAGCTCCTTTGGTAGCGGCGATACGCAGTATTTT
CDR3 protein: CASSSFGSGDTQYF